This T cell receptor beta chain was sequenced in a study of cytomegalovirus exposure and HLA in healthy donors. Study-wide background: Previous work identified 90 million to 130 million unique TCR beta sequences from around 170 million T cells. Whole-study results and caveats: It was assumed in the presence/absence analyses that sequencing depth was roughly uniform across donors. The study designated fewer than 200 TCR beta chains cytomegalovirus-associated. Rarity held for most TCR sequences, but there were some public TCRs that occurred in many donors.

Amplification used 60 Vbeta primers and 13 Jbeta primers. Profiled with immunoSEQ multiplex PCR; TCRdb holds only in-frame clones, not every one. The repertoire consists of 55,000 or so clones, with more than 75% occurring once and the leading ten covering over 1.1%. Concerning this clone: The antigen is unknown.

The length of the CDR3 is 13 residues. CDR1 is LNHDA, CDR2 SQIVND, per germline (reference sequence). V lost 5 bases and J lost 3, with 10 bases in between. V gene TRBV19 combines with J gene TRBJ1-2, with D hard to call. Sequencing was carried out using PBMCs. The clonotype comes from a female donor in good health and CMV-seronegative. In DNA, the CDR3 is TGTGCCAGTAGTCCCCGCGGGGACTATGGCTACACCTTC. Its translation: CASSPRGDYGYTF. Looking up the rest from reference TRBV19 and TRBJ1-2 gives the full variable domain: DGGITQSPKYLFRKEGQNVTLSCEQNLNHDAMYWYRQDPGQGLRLIYYSQIVNDFQKGDIAEGYSVSREKKESFPLTVTSAQKNPTAFYLCASSPRGDYGYTFGSGTRLTVV.